These 2 T cell receptor beta chains originate from one sample sequenced in a study of T cells in Graves' hyperthyroidism and ophthalmopathy. Regions amplified from RNA transcripts were the TCR beta CDR3 regions. When the TCR CDR3 underwent first-round RT-PCR, the HTBI primer set was used. TCRdb reprocessed the multiplex PCR reads with MiXCR, giving one entry per CDR3 protein. This sample carries some 690,000 distinct CDR3 sequences, around a sixth of them seen once, and the ten largest clones take about a sixth. The sample was blood. The receptor set was obtained from a man aged 50-59 years with Graves' hyperthyroidism.

The chain uses TRBV20-1 and TRBJ1-5; D might be TRBD1 (5 bases). Trimming took 2 bases from V and 3 from J, leaving 8 bases between them. The germline gives CDR1 DFQATT, CDR2 SNEGSKA (reference sequence). This CDR3 has 13 residues. In nucleotides, the CDR3 is TGCAGTGCTAGACGACAGCCCAATCAGCCCCAGCATTTT. Residues: CSARRQPNQPQHF.

At least ten counts were recorded for this clonotype. The V gene is TRBV5-1, the J gene TRBJ2-2; no reliable D call. Per germline, CDR1 SGHRS and CDR2 YFSETQ. Trimming took 0 bases from V and 2 from J, leaving 11 bases between them. The CDR3 has 16 amino acids. This chain's CDR3 is CASSLGSLANTGELFF. In DNA form, the CDR3 reads TGCGCCAGCAGCTTGGGATCTCTGGCTAACACCGGGGAGCTGTTTTTT.